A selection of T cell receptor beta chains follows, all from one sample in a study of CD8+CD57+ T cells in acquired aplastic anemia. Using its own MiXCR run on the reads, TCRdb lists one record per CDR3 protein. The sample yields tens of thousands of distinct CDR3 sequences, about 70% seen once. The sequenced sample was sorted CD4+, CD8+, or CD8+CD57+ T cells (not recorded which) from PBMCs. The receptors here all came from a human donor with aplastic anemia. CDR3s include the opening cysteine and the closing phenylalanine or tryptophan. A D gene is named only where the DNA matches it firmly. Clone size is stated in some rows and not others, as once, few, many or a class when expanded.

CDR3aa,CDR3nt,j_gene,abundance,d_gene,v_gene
CASSLAAGSGANVLTF,TGTGCCAGCAGCTTAGCTGCAGGCTCTGGGGCCAACGTCCTGACTTTC,TRBJ2-6,-,-,TRBV7-6
CTISVGRDTGQYF,TGTACCATCAGTGTTGGCAGGGACACCGGGCAGTACTTC,TRBJ2-7,-,-,TRBV10-3
CASSVRSGSSTDTQYF,TGTGCCAGCAGCGTTCGTAGCGGGTCTTCCACAGATACGCAGTATTTT,TRBJ2-3,many,TRBD2,TRBV9
CSVLSGNSYEQYF,TGCAGCGTTCTGAGTGGGAACTCCTACGAGCAGTACTTC,TRBJ2-7,-,-,TRBV29-1
CASRLAGLYNEQFF,TGTGCCAGCAGACTAGCGGGACTCTACAATGAGCAGTTCTTC,TRBJ2-1,-,TRBD2,TRBV11-1
CASSLDRARDEQYF,TGTGCCAGCAGCCTGGACAGGGCTAGGGACGAGCAGTACTTC,TRBJ2-7,-,TRBD1,TRBV11-2
CASSDTGTGSQPQHF,TGTGCCAGCAGCGATACCGGGACAGGGAGTCAGCCCCAGCATTTT,TRBJ1-5,many,TRBD1,TRBV6-1
CASSPGQGDGYGYTF,TGTGCCAGCAGCCCCGGACAGGGGGATGGCTATGGCTACACCTTC,TRBJ1-2,-,TRBD1,TRBV7-9
CATSNTPGEAFF,TGTGCCACCAGCAACACCCCCGGTGAAGCTTTCTTT,TRBJ1-1,-,-,TRBV15
CASSEYGYLVAFF,TGTGCCAGCAGTGAATATGGTTATTTAGTGGCTTTCTTT,TRBJ1-1,-,-,TRBV2
CATSRVVNTEAFF,TGTGCCACCAGCAGAGTCGTCAACACTGAAGCTTTCTTT,TRBJ1-1,-,-,TRBV15
CAISEYEGDGSTDTQYF,TGTGCCATCAGTGAGTACGAAGGAGACGGGAGCACAGATACGCAGTATTTT,TRBJ2-3,few,-,TRBV10-3
CASRYSGASYNEQFF,TGTGCCAGCAGATATTCGGGAGCGTCCTACAATGAGCAGTTCTTC,TRBJ2-1,-,-,TRBV11-1
CASMRGPLTDTQYF,TGTGCCAGCATGCGGGGGCCCCTCACGGATACGCAGTATTTT,TRBJ2-3,-,-,TRBV2
CASIRGEGQGVGEQYF,TGTGCCAGCATTCGAGGGGAGGGACAGGGGGTGGGAGAGCAGTACTTC,TRBJ2-7,few,TRBD1,TRBV25-1
CASSSRGRVETQYF,TGCGCCAGCAGCTCCAGGGGGCGGGTGGAGACTCAGTACTTC,TRBJ2-5,-,TRBD1,TRBV5-1
CASSGPGPSYEQYF,TGTGCCAGCAGCGGGCCGGGTCCTTCCTACGAGCAGTACTTC,TRBJ2-7,-,-,TRBV7-9
CATSRDPGQKEQFF,TGTGCCACCAGCAGAGATCCGGGGCAGAAAGAGCAGTTCTTC,TRBJ2-1,-,-,TRBV15
CASSDGGTGNSPLHF,TGTGCCAGCAGTGACGGTGGGACAGGAAATTCACCCCTCCACTTT,TRBJ1-6,many,TRBD1,TRBV6-4
CASRDRAMNTEAFF,TGTGCCAGCAGGGACAGGGCCATGAACACTGAAGCTTTCTTT,TRBJ1-1,many,TRBD1,TRBV27
CASSPHSNEQFF,TGTGCCAGCAGCCCCCACAGCAATGAGCAGTTCTTC,TRBJ2-1,once,-,TRBV7-8
CASSLGPGGQPQHF,TGTGCCAGCAGCTTAGGCCCGGGCGGACAGCCCCAGCATTTT,TRBJ1-5,-,-,TRBV7-2
CASGQGGTNEKLFF,TGTGCCAGCGGTCAGGGGGGAACTAATGAAAAACTGTTTTTT,TRBJ1-4,once,TRBD1,TRBV12-3/TRBV12-4
CASSTGIEAFF,TGTGCCAGCAGCACAGGGATTGAAGCTTTCTTT,TRBJ1-1,-,-,TRBV25-1
CASSLPGQGYTF,TGTGCCAGCAGTTTACCAGGGCAAGGCTACACCTTC,TRBJ1-2,-,-,TRBV27
CASSLPSPGTQYF,TGTGCCAGCAGTTTACCCTCGCCCGGCACGCAGTATTTT,TRBJ2-3,-,-,TRBV13
CSARGGAYEQYF,TGCAGTGCCCGGGGAGGGGCCTACGAGCAGTACTTC,TRBJ2-7,few,TRBD2,TRBV29-1